This T cell receptor beta chain was sequenced in a study of molecular identifiers for immune sequencing clone quantification. General study findings and limits: Clonotypes topping 20 RNA copies carried over 97% of effector molecules but under 1% of naive ones.

Trimming took off 3 bases at V and 5 bases at J, with 11 bases between the two ends. The CDR3 consists of 13 residues. In germline, CDR1 is LNHDA, CDR2 SQIVND (reference sequence). Ten or more counts support this clonotype. Its antigen is unidentified. Bulk TCR libraries used previously described methods and listed TCR primers. One entry per CDR3 protein results from TCRdb running MiXCR on the PCR reads. Among 50,000 to 70,000 distinct CDR3 sequences, approximately 17% were seen once, and the ten largest hold roughly 1.4%. From roughly 20,000 to 1,000,000 sorted cells, naive CD8 libraries were generated with 10%, 30% or 50% RNA.

The chain uses TRBV19 and TRBJ2-7; D not certain. The sample comprised naive CD8+ T cells from blood, with Jurkat cell RNA spiked in. As to subset: FACS-sorted CD8+CD4-CCR7+CD45RA+ naive T cells. The sequence came from a human donor in good health. Some libraries in this study had Jurkat cell RNA spiked in. The CDR3 reads CASSITGLNEQYF. As DNA, the CDR3 is TGTGCCAGTAGTATCACCGGTCTAAACGAGCAGTACTTC.